The sequence of this T cell receptor beta chain was determined in a study of cytomegalovirus exposure and HLA in healthy donors. Whole-study results and caveats: The CMV antigen specificity of a few CMV-associated chains was confirmed through in vitro analysis. An analysis that was carried out later associated 16,000 or so TCR beta sequences with HLA alleles at 0.05 false discovery rate.

Of note for this clone: Its target is unknown.

V was clipped by 3 bases and J by 5 bases; unmatched bases: 6. The germline gives CDR1 KGHSH, CDR2 LQKENI. This CDR3 comprises 14 residues. Researchers ran the PCR with 60 Vbeta and 13 Jbeta primers. Clones were sequenced by immunoSEQ multiplex PCR, and TCRdb holds only the in-frame ones, with some missing. The table records roughly 56,000 clones, around 72% of them present only once. The specimen sequenced was PBMCs. The chain has TRBV18 and TRBJ2-5; 7 bases agree with TRBD1. This clonotype was obtained from a man in his fifties in good health and CMV-seropositive. This CDR3 is CASSPGTVGETQYF. DNA for the CDR3: TGTGCCAGCTCACCCGGGACAGTAGGGGAGACCCAGTACTTC.